This is a list of T cell receptor beta chains from one sample in a study of brain metastases from non-small cell lung cancer. Sequencing used immunoSEQ multiplex PCR; TCRdb keeps in-frame clones, though not all of them. The sample comprises about 6,000 clones, approximately 78% of which are singletons, and 7.4% rests with the top ten. Sample: primary lung tumor tissue. All receptors derive from a donor aged 40 or over with non-small cell lung cancer. The CDR3 runs from the conserved cysteine through the conserved F or W. The order of the fields is D gene, J gene, V gene, CDR3 DNA, CDR3 protein. A D gene is named only where the DNA matches it firmly.

D gene: .
J gene: TRBJ1-1
V gene: TRBV7-9
CDR3 DNA: TGTGCCAGCAGCGCCGGGACGGGATCTACTGAAGCTTTCTTT
CDR3 protein: CASSAGTGSTEAFF

D gene: .
J gene: TRBJ2-5
V gene: TRBV7-9
CDR3 DNA: TGTGCCAGCAGCTTAGACCCGGGGTACCAAGAGACCCAGTACTTC
CDR3 protein: CASSLDPGYQETQYF

D gene: TRBD1
J gene: TRBJ2-7
V gene: TRBV6-5
CDR3 DNA: TGTGCCAGCAGTTCGCTCCGGGACAGCATAAACGAGCAGTACTTC
CDR3 protein: CASSSLRDSINEQYF

D gene: .
J gene: TRBJ2-7
V gene: TRBV4-3
CDR3 DNA: TGCGCCAGCAGCCAAGAGATGGCCAGGGTAGACGAGCAGTACTTC
CDR3 protein: CASSQEMARVDEQYF

D gene: TRBD2
J gene: TRBJ2-1
V gene: TRBV11-3
CDR3 DNA: TGTGCCAGCAGCTTAGAAAGCGGGGAGAATGAGCAGTTCTTC
CDR3 protein: CASSLESGENEQFF

D gene: .
J gene: TRBJ2-1
V gene: TRBV5-1
CDR3 DNA: TGCGCCAGCAGCTTGGAAAGCTTCGGTGAGCAGTTCTTC
CDR3 protein: CASSLESFGEQFF

D gene: .
J gene: TRBJ2-1
V gene: TRBV3-1/TRBV3-2
CDR3 DNA: TGTGCCAGCAGCCGGGACGACAATGAGCAGTTCTTC
CDR3 protein: CASSRDDNEQFF

D gene: .
J gene: TRBJ1-2
V gene: TRBV28
CDR3 DNA: TGTGCCAGCAGTGGGGCTAGGAGTCACTATGGCTACACCTTC
CDR3 protein: CASSGARSHYGYTF

D gene: TRBD1
J gene: TRBJ2-7
V gene: TRBV7-8
CDR3 DNA: TGTGCCAGCAGCTCAGACAGGGGAACCTTCTCCTACGAGCAGTACTTC
CDR3 protein: CASSSDRGTFSYEQYF

D gene: TRBD1
J gene: TRBJ1-3
V gene: TRBV6-1
CDR3 DNA: TGTGCCAGCAGTGCGATGCTTCCGGGACAGGGGCCCCGGGGCACCATATATTTT
CDR3 protein: CASSAMLPGQGPRGTIYF

D gene: .
J gene: TRBJ1-4
V gene: TRBV11-2
CDR3 DNA: TGTGCCAGCAGCTTAGGAATTCGCAGGATCGGGGTAACTAATGAAAAACTGTTTTTT
CDR3 protein: CASSLGIRRIGVTNEKLFF